These 13 T cell receptor beta chains originate from one sample sequenced in a study of T cell responses to AZD1222 COVID-19 vaccine. The method was immunoSEQ multiplex PCR; TCRdb's version includes in-frame clones alone and lacks a portion of them. The sample has around 140,000 clones, around 93% seen once; the top ten hold 3% to 4%. The starting material was peripheral blood, obtained 28 days after the second AZD1222 dose. These receptors all come from an adult who received the AZD1222 COVID-19 vaccine.

This chain connects TRBV29-1 to TRBJ2-1; 8 bases fit TRBD2. The length of the CDR3 is 14 residues. The V and J ends lost 6 bases and 2 bases, in that order; junction bases with no gene match: 6. Germline V gene sequence: CDR1 SQVTM, CDR2 ANQGSEA. The CDR3 nucleotides are TGCAGCGTCTTACTAGCGGAGACCTACAATGAGCAGTTCTTC. It is translated as CSVLLAETYNEQFF.

A word on this clone: An end of the junction differs from the germline gene, which may be a read error. The CDR3 loop is CASSQTRYDYTF. The DNA of the CDR3 is TGTGCCAGCAGTCAAACCCGTTATGACTACACCTTC. This sequence joins TRBV12-3 or TRBV12-4 and TRBJ1-2, with no clear D. This CDR3 has 12 residues.

This chain uses TRBV7-2 with TRBJ2-3, with D possibly TRBD1 on 6 matching bases. The V end was cut by 5 bases, the J end by 3 bases, with 18 bases between. The CDR3 runs to 16 residues. CDR1 is SGHTA, CDR2 FQGNSA, per germline. The DNA for the CDR3 is TGTGCCAGCAGCCCAAACAGGGACGTAGGTACAGATACGCAGTATTTT. Protein sequence: CASSPNRDVGTDTQYF. The full variable domain, its missing parts supplied by reference TRBV7-2 and TRBJ2-3, is GAGVSQSPSNKVTEKGKDVELRCDPISGHTALYWYRQSLGQGLEFLIYFQGNSAPDKSGLPSDRFSAERTGGSVSTLTIQRTQQEDSAVYLCASSPNRDVGTDTQYFGPGTRLTVL.

V gene TRBV15 combines with J gene TRBJ1-5; maybe TRBD1 (5 bases). V shed 3 bases and J shed 5 bases, with 11 bases lying between them. The CDR3 loop spans 14 amino acids. Per germline, CDR1 LNHNV and CDR2 YYDKDF (reference sequence). The CDR3 sequence: CATSRNRGDQPQHF. The CDR3 nucleotides are TGTGCCACCAGCAGGAACCGAGGGGATCAGCCCCAGCATTTT.

The CDR3 nucleotides are TGTGCCAGCAGCGTGGGCTTTAATGAAAAACTGTTTTTT. Translating gives CASSVGFNEKLFF. This chain uses TRBV9 with TRBJ1-4; D is uncertain. In germline, CDR1 is SGDLS, CDR2 YYNGEE. The CDR3 runs to 13 residues. Trimming shortened V by 2 bases and J by 4 bases, and 6 bases separated the two germline ends. The whole variable domain, remainder taken from reference TRBV9 and TRBJ1-4, is DSGVTQTPKHLITATGQRVTLRCSPRSGDLSVYWYQQSLDQGLQFLIQYYNGEERAKGNILERFSAQQFPDLHSELNLSSLELGDSALYFCASSVGFNEKLFFGSGTQLSVL.

The chain combines TRBV6-5 with TRBJ2-3; either TRBD1 or TRBD2 may fit D (7 bases each). This CDR3 has 14 amino acids. The V end lost 6 bases, the J end lost 2 bases, and 12 bases lay between the germline ends. Germline CDR1 and CDR2: MNHEY and SVGAGI. The CDR3 protein is CASSPGGDTDTQYF. The CDR3 nucleotides read TGTGCCAGCAGCCCAGGGGGGGACACAGATACGCAGTATTTT.

The gene calls are TRBV3-1 (or the pseudogene TRBV3-2) and TRBJ2-6; possibly TRBD2 for D (6 bases). Germline V gene sequence: CDR1 LGHDT, CDR2 YNNKEL (reference sequence). V lost 7 bases, J lost 0 bases, and 13 bases lay in between. This CDR3 contains 16 residues. CDR3 DNA sequence: TGTGCCAGCACCTCGGGGGAGATCTCTGGGGCCAACGTCCTGACTTTC. It encodes CASTSGEISGANVLTF.

The V gene is TRBV30, the J gene TRBJ1-2, with TRBD1 matching 9 bases. Germline-derived CDR1 and CDR2 are GTSNPN and SVGIG (reference sequence). The V segment lost 4 bases and the J segment 8 bases; nucleotides outside the gene matches: 5. The CDR3 spans 12 residues. The CDR3 DNA follows: TGTGCCTGGACAGACAGGGGGGACGGCTACACCTTC. As protein: CAWTDRGDGYTF.

J is TRBJ2-5 and V is TRBV19; the match to TRBD1 covers 9 bases. Germline assignment: CDR1 LNHDA and CDR2 SQIVND (reference sequence). There are 14 residues in the CDR3. V lost 5 bases and J lost 5; bases outside the gene matches: 6. The CDR3 spells CASSRGQGRETQYF. The CDR3 DNA is TGTGCCAGTAGTCGGGGACAGGGACGGGAGACCCAGTACTTC.

The chain carries TRBV18 and TRBJ2-6; 8 bases align to TRBD2. Germline V gene sequence: CDR1 KGHSH, CDR2 LQKENI. The CDR3 runs to 18 residues. J lost 0 bases, V lost 3 bases, and 7 bases had no gene match. DNA of the CDR3: TGTGCCAGCTCACCGCCCACAGGGACTAGCTCTGGGGCCAACGTCCTGACTTTC. Translating gives CASSPPTGTSSGANVLTF.

This chain links TRBV5-5 with TRBJ1-2; no firm D call. Trimming cost V 2 bases and J 4 bases, with 15 bases left between them. The CDR3 length is 15 residues. CDR1 is SGHKS, CDR2 YYEKEE, per germline (reference sequence). The CDR3 loop is CASSFCPGCSYGYTF. DNA for the CDR3: TGTGCCAGCAGCTTTTGCCCGGGGTGTAGCTATGGCTACACCTTC.

This clone has only one observation. The rearrangement uses TRBV19 and TRBJ1-4; TRBD1 aligns across 7 bases. J was trimmed by 4 bases and V by 4 bases; bases with no gene match: 12. From germline, CDR1 is LNHDA and CDR2 SQIVND (reference sequence). The CDR3 loop spans 17 amino acids. DNA for the CDR3: TGTGCCAGTAGTAACCCTCGGAAGGGACAGAATAATGAAAAACTGTTTTTT. It yields the protein CASSNPRKGQNNEKLFF.

The V gene is TRBV7-9, the J gene TRBJ1-1, with TRBD1 as a possible D gene (6 bases). Germline V gives CDR1 SEHNR, CDR2 FQNEAQ (reference sequence). Trimming left V 2 bases short and J 5 bases short, with 12 bases between. The CDR3 has 14 amino acids. The CDR3 region has the DNA TGTGCCAGCAGCTTACGGGGGCAGTCAACTGAAGCTTTCTTT. Its protein is CASSLRGQSTEAFF.